This passage covers 18 T cell receptor beta chains from one sample sequenced in a study of CD8+ T cells in alopecia areata. The treatment was: oral pan-JAK inhibitor, 5-10 mg twice daily. RNA extraction was followed by reverse transcription into cDNA, which acted as the sequencing template. Assay used: immunoSEQ multiplex PCR; TCRdb lists only in-frame clones, some missing. The table shows roughly 220,000 clones, with more than 30% occurring only once. The sequencing used CD4+ T cells sorted from blood, collected between weeks 30 and 35, from a patient treated with tofacitinib. These receptors all stem from a human donor with alopecia areata.

This clone was counted at least ten times. The chain joins TRBV18 to TRBJ2-7; 11 nucleotides agree with TRBD1. Germline assignment: CDR1 KGHSH and CDR2 LQKENI. After removal of 5 bases from V and 5 bases from J, the junction contained 8 bases not matched to a gene. CDR3 length: 15 amino acids. The CDR3 DNA is TGTGCCAGCTCATCTACCGGGACAGGGGGTAACGAGCAGTACTTC. Translating gives CASSSTGTGGNEQYF.

This chain links TRBV7-6 with TRBJ2-7; D perhaps matches TRBD1 (5 bases). CDR1 is SGHVS and CDR2 is FNYEAQ in the germline V gene. The CDR3 consists of 13 residues. The germline V and J ends were trimmed by 1 base and 3 bases, with 7 bases remaining between them. CDR3 DNA: TGTGCCAGCAGCTTAGGCAGGGACTACGAGCAGTACTTC. This encodes CASSLGRDYEQYF. The full variable domain, in which reference TRBV7-6 and TRBJ2-7 provide the parts outside the CDR3, is GAGVSQSPRYKVTKRGQDVALRCDPISGHVSLYWYRQALGQGPEFLTYFNYEAQQDKSGLPNDRFSAERPEGSISTLTIQRTEQRDSAMYRCASSLGRDYEQYFGPGTRLTVT.

V usage is TRBV6-5 and J usage is TRBJ2-5; no reliable D call. The CDR3 spans 11 residues. Between the trimmed V and J ends, which lost 7 bases and 5 bases, there was a span of 8 bases. The germline gives CDR1 MNHEY, CDR2 SVGAGI. CDR3 sequence reads: CASTDRETQYF. In DNA form, the CDR3 reads TGTGCCAGCACCGATCGGGAGACCCAGTACTTC.

This clone has more than one count but fewer than ten. V and J are TRBV30 and TRBJ1-2; 7 nucleotides agree with TRBD1. Germline CDR1 reads GTSNPN; CDR2 reads SVGIG (reference sequence). The CDR3 runs 16 residues. V dropped 0 bases and J dropped 8; count of bases not matched to a gene: 15. CDR3 protein: CAWSVPRQGLVRGYTF. The DNA of the CDR3 is TGTGCCTGGAGTGTACCCCGACAGGGTTTGGTGCGGGGCTACACCTTC.

In this sample, this clone turned up a few times. This chain uses TRBV28 with TRBJ2-1; D possibly corresponds to TRBD1 (5 bases). Germline V gives CDR1 MDHEN, CDR2 SYDVKM. This CDR3 is 11 amino acids long. V lost 6 bases and J 9 bases, leaving 9 bases between the germline ends. CDR3 loop: CASSSRVEQFF. DNA for the CDR3: TGTGCCAGCAGCTCCAGGGTTGAGCAGTTCTTC. Full variable domain (missing parts from reference TRBV28 and TRBJ2-1): DVKVTQSSRYLVKRTGEKVFLECVQDMDHENMFWYRQDPGLGLRLIYFSYDVKMKEKGDIPEGYSVSREKKERFSLILESASTNQTSMYLCASSSRVEQFFGPGTRLTVL.

The chain couples TRBV6-5 to TRBJ1-2; perhaps TRBD1 as D (6 bases). Germline-derived CDR1 and CDR2 are MNHEY and SVGAGI. The length of the CDR3 is 14 residues. Deletions cut 6 bases from V and 6 bases from J, with 17 bases between. The CDR3, as DNA: TGTGCCAGCAGCTACCAGCAACCAGGGGATGGCTACACCTTC. This sequence encodes CASSYQQPGDGYTF.

The gene calls are TRBV5-1 and TRBJ2-1; TRBD1 matches at 8 bases. The V and J ends lost 0 bases and 3 bases, in that order; junction bases with no gene match: 5. Germline CDR1 and CDR2: SGHRS and YFSETQ. The CDR3 consists of 16 residues. CDR3 region: CASSLDSDRVYNEQFF. CDR3 DNA sequence: TGCGCCAGCAGCTTGGATTCGGACAGGGTCTACAATGAGCAGTTCTTC. Filled out from reference TRBV5-1 and TRBJ2-1, the complete variable domain reads KAGVTQTPRYLIKTRGQQVTLSCSPISGHRSVSWYQQTPGQGLQFLFEYFSETQRNKGNFPGRFSGRQFSNSRSEMNVSTLELGDSALYLCASSLDSDRVYNEQFFGPGTRLTVL.

Note on this clone: The germline gene is not matched at one end of the junction; a read error may be the cause. This chain connects TRBV2 to TRBJ2-4; unclear D gene. The CDR3 loop spans 14 amino acids. Germline values: CDR1 SNHLY, CDR2 FYNNEI. The CDR3 sequence: CASSHRDGRRPPGF. CDR3 nucleotides: TGTGCCAGCAGCCATCGAGACGGCCGCAGGCCCCCGGGCTTC.

This clone came up a few times. This sequence joins TRBV5-1 and TRBJ1-2; unclear D gene. CDR1 is SGHRS and CDR2 is YFSETQ in the germline V gene. The CDR3 spans 12 residues. Between the trimmed V and J ends, which lost 4 bases and 4 bases, there was a span of 8 bases. The CDR3 here is CASSTQSYGYTF. The CDR3 bases are TGCGCCAGCAGCACGCAGAGCTATGGCTACACCTTC.

Comments on this clone: At one of its ends the junction is not consistent with the germline gene, which may arise from a read error. The rearrangement uses TRBV20-1 and TRBJ1-2; 7 bases match TRBD1. CDR1 and CDR2 from the germline V gene are DFQATT and SNEGSKA (reference sequence). This CDR3 region has 11 residues. DNA of the CDR3: TGCAGTGCTACCTTTGGACAGGAATCGTCCTTC. The encoded protein is CSATFGQESSF.

The chain recombines TRBV18 with TRBJ2-3; TRBD1 agrees at 9 bases. Trimming at V came to 3 bases and at J to 3 bases, leaving 4 bases not matched to a gene. The CDR3 has 15 residues. Germline V CDR1 and CDR2: KGHSH, LQKENI. The CDR3 is CASSPGQGGTDTQYF. The DNA for the CDR3 is TGTGCCAGCTCACCGGGACAGGGAGGGACAGATACGCAGTATTTT.

V gene TRBV6-5 combines with J gene TRBJ1-1; D not resolved. V lost 0 bases and J lost 0, with 5 bases in between. The CDR3 length is 14 residues. Germline CDR1 and CDR2: MNHEY and SVGAGI. The CDR3 coding sequence is TGTGCCAGCAGTTACTCAGGGTTGAACACTGAAGCTTTCTTT. It translates to CASSYSGLNTEAFF.

The rearrangement links TRBV30 to TRBJ1-1; D might be TRBD1 (5 bases). This CDR3 contains 12 residues. The V and J ends lost 0 bases and 7 bases respectively, with 9 bases between them. The germline V gene encodes CDR1 GTSNPN and CDR2 SVGIG (reference sequence). CDR3 sequence reads: CAWSVRGFEAFF. CDR3 DNA: TGTGCCTGGAGTGTACGGGGCTTTGAAGCTTTCTTT.

The rearrangement links TRBV2 to TRBJ1-2, with D possibly matching TRBD1 (5 bases). The CDR3 is made up of 13 amino acids. Germline CDR1 reads SNHLY; CDR2 reads FYNNEI. Trimming shortened V by 7 bases and J by 4 bases, and 13 bases separated the two germline ends. Here the CDR3 reads CASIMGRSYGYTF. In nucleotides, the CDR3 is TGTGCCAGCATTATGGGACGGAGCTATGGCTACACCTTC.

This chain's CDR3 is CSVRDNSLGTEAFF. As DNA, the CDR3 is TGCAGCGTTCGGGACAACTCCTTGGGGACTGAAGCTTTCTTT. The chain employs TRBV29-1 and TRBJ1-1, with D possibly matching TRBD1 (6 bases). CDR3 size: 14 residues. V was cut by 5 bases and J by 5 bases, with 18 bases left in between. Per germline, CDR1 SQVTM and CDR2 ANQGSEA.

The rearrangement links TRBV5-1 to TRBJ2-7, with TRBD2 as a possible D gene (5 bases). This CDR3 comprises 13 residues. CDR1 and CDR2 (germline): SGHRS, YFSETQ. Deletions cut 1 base from V and 3 bases from J, with 8 bases between. The CDR3 loop reads CASSLWESYEQYF. The CDR3 nucleotides are TGCGCCAGCAGCTTGTGGGAGAGCTACGAGCAGTACTTC.

V is TRBV14 and J is TRBJ2-1, with 10 bases identical to TRBD2. The CDR3 has 17 amino acids. V lost 0 bases to trimming and J lost 5 bases; unmatched junction nucleotides: 7. Germline V gene sequence: CDR1 SGHDN, CDR2 FVKESK. In nucleotides, the CDR3 is TGTGCCAGCAGCCAAGACAGGCTAGCGGGAGCTCACAATGAGCAGTTCTTC. It specifies CASSQDRLAGAHNEQFF.

The chain combines TRBV7-8 with TRBJ1-6, with D hard to call. V was trimmed by 6 bases and J by 0 bases, leaving 9 bases between them. Germline CDR1 reads SGHVS; CDR2 reads FQNEAQ. The CDR3 has 15 residues. The CDR3 region is CASRPDTSYNSPLHF. The CDR3 DNA is TGTGCCAGCAGACCAGACACCTCCTATAATTCACCCCTCCACTTT.